The sequence of this T cell receptor beta chain was determined in a study of human T cells and chemical hapten exposure. Study information: Small differences in pooled library volume mainly drove the variation in TCR yields per sample.

TCRdb reanalysed the RACE reads using MiXCR and keeps one entry per CDR3 protein. In the table there are fewer than 400,000 distinct CDR3 sequences, about 7% of which are singletons. Regarding time point: patch test 1, 2 weeks after DPC sensitization. Treatment here: therapeutic diphenylcyclopropenone sensitization with weekly scalp DPC. Between the trimmed V and J ends, which lost 5 bases and 5 bases, there was a span of 16 bases. Germline V gene data show CDR1 as SGHTA and CDR2 as FQGNSA. The length of the CDR3 is 15 residues. Source: whole blood, taken in connection with sensitization to the hapten diphenylcyclopropenone (DPC). This chain links TRBV7-2 with TRBJ2-1, with a tentative D call TRBD1 (6 bases). This sequence was found in a woman aged 18-29 years with alopecia areata. Some clones in this sample may be carry-over from other donors' samples. Written as DNA, the CDR3 is TGTGCCAGCAGCCAGCACAGGGTAGGGGACAATGAGCAGTTCTTC. Translated: CASSQHRVGDNEQFF.